This T cell receptor beta chain was observed in a study of T cells in tuberculosis. Looking at the study overall: T cells were selected with CD1B tetramers loaded with glucose monomycolate.

Stated time point: new active TB diagnosis, blood taken before or within 7 days of starting treatment. Findings and limits, study-wide: Samples were chosen by availability of cryopreserved specimens.

TCRdb's table, derived via immunoSEQ multiplex PCR, lists solely in-frame clones and lacks some. This sample has 25,000 to 40,000 clones, with 87% found just once. Comment on this clone: The antigen is undetermined.

The CDR3 covers 16 residues. J was trimmed by 0 bases and V by 2 bases; bases with no gene match: 10. In germline, CDR1 is GTSNPN, CDR2 SVGIG (reference sequence). Specimen: PBMCs, collected at tuberculosis diagnosis. The gene calls are TRBV30 and TRBJ2-7, with 7 bases that match TRBD1. This TCR came from an adult with tuberculosis. The CDR3 nucleotides read TGTGCCTGGAGTTCATGGACAGGCGATAGCTCCTACGAGCAGTACTTC. Protein product: CAWSSWTGDSSYEQYF.